A single sample is the source of the 25 T cell receptor beta chains below, sequenced in a study of T cell changes during pregnancy in multiple sclerosis (dated by TCRdb to between 2019 and 2020). Libraries were prepared through the immunoSEQ multiplex PCR assay. Here the immuneACCESS table is served through TCRdb, limited to in-frame sequences with V and J called. Missing clones are a known gap in these copies; in checked studies unresolved V genes cover under half, and the rest lacks a known reason. The sample table contains 75,000 to 95,000 clones; only one count was recorded for 94% of them. In total, the top ten clones hold less than 0.15% of the sample. Sequencing used CD4+ T cells from peripheral blood mononuclear cells, obtained after pregnancy. These receptors all stem from a female donor with multiple sclerosis, enrolled in a pregnancy study.

This clone occurred once. This chain links TRBV18 with TRBJ2-2; D might be TRBD2 (5 bases). The CDR3 contains 15 residues. Germline CDR1 is KGHSH and CDR2 is LQKENI. Trimming shortened V by 2 bases and J by 7 bases, and 14 bases separated the two germline ends. The CDR3 DNA follows: TGTGCCAGCTCACCAGGACTCTTTCAGGACGGGGAGCTGTTTTTT. Its protein product is CASSPGLFQDGELFF.

This clone was observed once. This chain links TRBV9 with TRBJ1-2; TRBD1 aligns across 7 bases. Germline V lookup: CDR1 SGDLS, CDR2 YYNGEE. CDR3 length: 13 residues. V gave up 2 bases and J gave up 4 bases; unmatched junction bases: 2. For the CDR3, the DNA is TGTGCCAGCAGCGTGAACAGGGGCTATGGCTACACCTTC. Translation gives CASSVNRGYGYTF.

The rearrangement uses TRBV23-1 and TRBJ2-1, with TRBD2 identical over 7 bases. TRBV23-1 belongs to the ORF category, with a function that is uncertain. The CDR3 is 18 residues long. V was pared by 6 bases and J by 0 bases, with 14 bases of the junction left unmatched. CDR3 DNA: TGCGCCAGCAGCTGGGCAATTAGCGGGCTAAACTCCTACAATGAGCAGTTCTTC. Protein: CASSWAISGLNSYNEQFF.

V and J are TRBV27 and TRBJ2-3, with D uncertain. The CDR3 length is 15 residues. The V gene's germline CDR1 is MNHEY and CDR2 SMNVEV (reference sequence). With 6 bases removed from V and 1 base from J, the gap between germline ends came to 14 bases. CDR3 amino acids: CASSSLEVRTDTQYF. The DNA for the CDR3 is TGTGCCAGCAGCTCCCTTGAGGTTCGCACAGATACGCAGTATTTT.

The CDR3 is CASSPVAEMSTDTQYF. CDR3 DNA: TGTGCCAGCAGCCCCGTAGCGGAGATGAGCACAGATACGCAGTATTTT. This chain uses TRBV5-4 with TRBJ2-3; tentatively, D is TRBD2 (6 bases). The germline gives CDR1 SGHNT, CDR2 YYREEE (reference sequence). Trimming cost V 4 bases and J 0 bases, with 15 bases left between them. CDR3 length: 16 residues.

The CDR3 coding sequence is TGCGCCAGCAGTCACGTCAAAAAGAGGACTAGCGGTCTGAGCTCCTACGAGCAGTACTTC. Protein sequence: CASSHVKKRTSGLSSYEQYF. This chain joins TRBV23-1 and TRBJ2-7; 10 nucleotides match TRBD2. TRBV23-1 is placed among ORFs of uncertain function. The CDR3 extends over 20 amino acids. The trim removed 3 bases at V and 0 bases at J, leaving 17 bases unmatched.

The rearrangement uses TRBV29-1 and TRBJ2-5, with 8 bases that match TRBD2. The V and J ends lost 5 bases and 4 bases, in that order; junction bases with no gene match: 15. The CDR3 contains 16 residues. Germline loops: CDR1 SQVTM, CDR2 ANQGSEA. The CDR3 loop reads CSVTGGGAGVGETQYF. Written as DNA, the CDR3 is TGCAGCGTTACCGGGGGGGGCGCGGGGGTAGGAGAGACCCAGTACTTC.

V is TRBV27 and J is TRBJ2-6, with 10 bases fitting TRBD1. The germline gives CDR1 MNHEY, CDR2 SMNVEV (reference sequence). V trimming: 3 bases; J trimming: 2 bases; junction bases outside the gene matches: 7. CDR3 length: 18 residues. Here the CDR3 reads CASSFWTGGIAGANVLTF. The CDR3 nucleotides read TGTGCCAGCAGTTTCTGGACAGGGGGAATTGCTGGGGCCAACGTCCTGACTTTC. Full variable domain (missing parts from reference TRBV27 and TRBJ2-6): EAQVTQNPRYLITVTGKKLTVTCSQNMNHEYMSWYRQDPGLGLRQIYYSMNVEVTDKGDVPEGYKVSRKEKRNFPLILESPSPNQTSLYFCASSFWTGGIAGANVLTFGAGSRLTVL.

This chain links TRBV28 with TRBJ2-3; a weak D match, TRBD2 (5 bases). V lost 2 bases to trimming and J lost 4 bases, with 10 bases between them. Looked up from germline, CDR1 is MDHEN and CDR2 is SYDVKM. The CDR3 is made up of 14 amino acids. The CDR3 spells CASSLGLASDTQYF. The CDR3 DNA reads as TGTGCCAGCAGTTTAGGGCTAGCCTCAGATACGCAGTATTTT.

This chain links TRBV19 with TRBJ1-3; 7 positions match TRBD1. CDR1 and CDR2 from the germline V gene are LNHDA and SQIVND (reference sequence). This CDR3 comprises 14 residues. V shed 4 bases, J shed 4 bases, and the junction held 4 bases outside the gene matches. The CDR3 bases are TGTGCCAGTAGTACCCGGACAGGCGGAAACACCATATATTTT. Protein sequence: CASSTRTGGNTIYF.

As regards this clone: Other DNA sequences of this sample code for an identical CDR3. The V call is TRBV15, the J call TRBJ2-7; 10 bases are a match to TRBD1. The CDR3 loop spans 14 amino acids. From germline, CDR1 is LNHNV and CDR2 YYDKDF (reference sequence). V lost 3 bases, J lost 1 base, and 0 bases stayed unmatched. The CDR3 region is CATSRDRGSYEQYF. The CDR3 DNA sequence: TGTGCCACCAGCAGGGACAGGGGGTCCTACGAGCAGTACTTC.

The chain is built from TRBV28 and TRBJ2-7; tentatively, D is TRBD2 (6 bases). Between the trimmed V and J ends, which lost 7 bases and 0 bases, there was a span of 28 bases. This CDR3 has 19 residues. Germline V CDR1 and CDR2: MDHEN, SYDVKM. The CDR3, as DNA: TGTGCCAGCATGGGGCGGGGAGGCCGCGGATTAAAAAGCTCCTACGAGCAGTACTTC. Encoded protein: CASMGRGGRGLKSSYEQYF.

V usage is TRBV7-9 and J usage is TRBJ1-6, with 8 bases identical to TRBD1. J was trimmed by 9 bases and V by 9 bases; bases with no gene match: 13. This CDR3 spans 15 amino acids. Germline loops: CDR1 SEHNR, CDR2 FQNEAQ (reference sequence). The CDR3 bases are TGTGCCAGTACCTACGGGGGACAGGCGAGTTCACCCCTCCACTTT. Its translation is CASTYGGQASSPLHF.

V usage is TRBV4-1 and J usage is TRBJ2-2; perhaps TRBD2 as D (5 bases). V gave up 0 bases and J gave up 9 bases, with 5 bases separating them. From germline, CDR1 is MGHRA and CDR2 YSYEKL. The CDR3 spans 12 residues. This chain's CDR3 is CASSQDGRELFF. The CDR3 nucleotides are TGCGCCAGCAGCCAAGACGGGAGGGAGCTGTTTTTT.

The V gene is TRBV30, the J gene TRBJ1-5; TRBD1 aligns across 7 bases. The CDR3 is 13 residues long. The junction had 3 bases not matched to a gene; V was cut back by 1 base and J by 6 bases. CDR1 GTSNPN and CDR2 SVGIG come from the germline V gene (reference sequence). The CDR3 is CAWSETGFQPQHF. The CDR3 DNA follows: TGTGCCTGGAGTGAGACAGGGTTTCAGCCCCAGCATTTT.

This chain uses TRBV15 with TRBJ1-5; no reliable D call. This CDR3 region has 13 residues. In germline, CDR1 is LNHNV, CDR2 YYDKDF (reference sequence). V was trimmed by 8 bases and J by 5 bases, leaving 13 bases between them. The CDR3 DNA follows: TGTGCCACCTCATCGGGTTATGATCAGCCCCAGCATTTT. It codes for CATSSGYDQPQHF. The full variable domain, its missing parts supplied by reference TRBV15 and TRBJ1-5, is DAMVIQNPRYQVTQFGKPVTLSCSQTLNHNVMYWYQQKSSQAPKLLFHYYDKDFNNEADTPDNFQSRRPNTSFCFLDIRSPGLGDTAMYLCATSSGYDQPQHFGDGTRLSIL.

This clone showed up just once. The chain combines TRBV28 with TRBJ1-2, with TRBD1 matching 8 bases. Germline lookup yields CDR1 MDHEN and CDR2 SYDVKM. The CDR3 is 15 amino acids. J was trimmed by 4 bases and V by 7 bases; bases with no gene match: 11. CDR3 loop: CASTVGSGTGYGYTF. CDR3 DNA sequence: TGTGCCAGCACCGTAGGGTCGGGGACAGGCTATGGCTACACCTTC.

The gene calls are TRBV4-1 and TRBJ2-1; TRBD2 agrees at 7 bases. CDR1 is MGHRA and CDR2 is YSYEKL in the germline V gene. Trimming at V came to 0 bases and at J to 3 bases, leaving 11 bases not matched to a gene. The CDR3 consists of 18 residues. The CDR3 coding sequence is TGCGCCAGCAGCCAAGAGGGGCCCGGCGGGAGTAGCTACAATGAGCAGTTCTTC. Translating it yields CASSQEGPGGSSYNEQFF.

The CDR3: CSVYPGNTEAFF. DNA for the CDR3: TGCAGCGTTTACCCGGGAAACACTGAAGCTTTCTTT. The V gene is TRBV29-1, the J gene TRBJ1-1; D uncertain. V lost 5 bases and J lost 2, with 9 bases in between. The germline V gene has CDR1 SQVTM and CDR2 ANQGSEA. The CDR3 contains 12 residues.

The J gene is TRBJ2-3, the V gene TRBV19; possibly TRBD2 for D (6 bases). CDR1 LNHDA and CDR2 SQIVND come from the germline V gene (reference sequence). The V end lost 8 bases, the J end lost 3 bases, and 12 bases lay between the germline ends. The CDR3 is 13 residues long. CDR3 sequence: CASSRERTDTQYF. DNA for the CDR3: TGTGCCAGTTCACGGGAGAGAACAGATACGCAGTATTTT.

The V and J genes are TRBV6-6 and TRBJ1-6, with unresolved D. Trimming took off 2 bases at V and 8 bases at J, with 10 bases between the two ends. The CDR3 is made up of 14 amino acids. Germline CDR1 is MNHNY and CDR2 is SVGAGI (reference sequence). The chain's CDR3 is CASSYVAGYSPLHF. In nucleotides, the CDR3 is TGTGCCAGCAGTTACGTGGCAGGCTATTCACCCCTCCACTTT.

V is TRBV5-4 and J is TRBJ2-7; D ambiguous. The V end was cut by 1 base, the J end by 6 bases, with 11 bases between. Germline V lookup: CDR1 SGHNT, CDR2 YYREEE (reference sequence). This CDR3 region has 13 residues. As DNA, the CDR3 is TGTGCCAGCAGCTTGATCGGAGCCGGCGAGCAGTACTTC. Encoded protein: CASSLIGAGEQYF.

This chain uses TRBV28 with TRBJ2-7; D is ambiguous. This CDR3 contains 12 residues. Germline CDR1 reads MDHEN; CDR2 reads SYDVKM. Trimming removed 2 bases at V and 5 bases at J, with 7 bases between. The CDR3 loop reads CASSLLVDEQYF. CDR3 bases: TGTGCCAGCAGTTTACTAGTCGACGAGCAGTACTTC.

The rearrangement uses TRBV29-1 and TRBJ2-1; perhaps TRBD2 as D (6 bases). This CDR3 spans 14 amino acids. Germline V lookup: CDR1 SQVTM, CDR2 ANQGSEA. V was trimmed by 2 bases and J by 2 bases, leaving 10 bases between them. CDR3 in amino acids: CSVERRDPYNEQFF. CDR3 coding DNA: TGCAGCGTTGAACGGCGGGACCCCTACAATGAGCAGTTCTTC.

The rearrangement links TRBV19 to TRBJ1-5; 8 positions agree with TRBD1. V shed 3 bases and J 10 bases; nucleotides not matched to a gene: 2. Germline V gene lookup returns CDR1 LNHDA and CDR2 SQIVND (reference sequence). CDR3 length: 12 residues. The DNA for the CDR3 is TGTGCCAGTAGTATCAGGGGGCATCCCCAGCATTTT. Protein: CASSIRGHPQHF.